Below are 15 T cell receptor beta chains sequenced from a single sample in a study of blood T cell repertoires in COVID-19. Measured with immunoSEQ multiplex PCR; TCRdb has only the in-frame clones, and not every one. The table lists about 110,000 clones, 76% of them singletons, with 6.2% in the top ten. The sample taken for sequencing was peripheral blood. The receptors derive from a man older than 75 with COVID-19, enrolled during active disease.

This clone was counted between two and nine times. V is TRBV7-9 and J is TRBJ1-6; a weak D match, TRBD1 (6 bases). Per the germline V gene, CDR1 is SEHNR and CDR2 is FQNEAQ (reference sequence). V lost 1 base to trimming and J lost 5 bases, with 15 bases between them. The CDR3 loop spans 17 amino acids. Here the CDR3 DNA reads TGTGCCAGCAGCTTAGAGCGTCGGGCAGGGGATAATTCACCCCTCCACTTT. It encodes CASSLERRAGDNSPLHF.

V gene TRBV28 combines with J gene TRBJ1-5; TRBD1 agrees at 9 bases. This CDR3 is built from 14 residues. Per germline, CDR1 MDHEN and CDR2 SYDVKM. Trimming removed 6 bases from V and 8 bases from J; junction bases left unmatched: 8. CDR3 residues: CASSQPGQGKPQHF. DNA of the CDR3: TGTGCCAGCAGCCAACCGGGACAGGGAAAGCCCCAGCATTTT.

This chain connects TRBV24-1 to TRBJ2-1; maybe TRBD1 (5 bases). V was trimmed by 5 bases and J by 0 bases, leaving 10 bases between them. Per germline, CDR1 KGHDR and CDR2 SFDVKD. This CDR3 comprises 15 residues. CDR3 nucleotides: TGTGCCACCAGTGGGACATCGAGCTCCTACAATGAGCAGTTCTTC. It codes for CATSGTSSSYNEQFF.

This chain links TRBV15 with TRBJ1-2; TRBD1 aligns across 8 bases. With 0 bases clipped from V and 7 bases from J, the junction kept 10 bases outside the gene matches. Germline lookup yields CDR1 LNHNV and CDR2 YYDKDF (reference sequence). CDR3 length equals 16 residues. This CDR3 reads CATSRDQVQGAGGYTF. Here the CDR3 DNA reads TGTGCCACCAGCAGAGATCAGGTTCAGGGGGCAGGTGGCTACACCTTC.

The chain has TRBV3-1 (or the pseudogene TRBV3-2) and TRBJ2-5, with D tentatively TRBD2 (5 bases). From germline, CDR1 is LGHDT and CDR2 YNNKEL (reference sequence). This CDR3 has 15 residues. Trimming removed 4 bases from V and 2 bases from J, with 14 bases in between. The CDR3 DNA sequence: TGTGCCAGCAGCCCACCCGACTGGACTCAAGAGACCCAGTACTTC. Amino acids: CASSPPDWTQETQYF.

This clone occurred once. J is TRBJ1-2 and V is TRBV28, with D unresolved. Trimming took 6 bases from V and 7 from J, leaving 9 bases between them. This CDR3 comprises 11 residues. CDR1 is MDHEN and CDR2 is SYDVKM in the germline V gene. Here the CDR3 reads CASSWAGGYTF. The DNA of the CDR3 is TGTGCCAGCAGCTGGGCGGGTGGCTACACCTTC.

This clone was recorded a few times. The chain is built from TRBV5-1 and TRBJ1-1; D remains unclear. Germline-derived CDR1 and CDR2 are SGHRS and YFSETQ. V was trimmed by 3 bases and J by 4 bases, leaving 10 bases between them. The CDR3 consists of 13 residues. The DNA for the CDR3 is TGCGCCAGCAGCTCCTGGGGAGTCACTGAAGCTTTCTTT. Translating gives CASSSWGVTEAFF.

The CDR3 region is CASSPSEGLWNTEAFF. CDR3 nucleotide sequence: TGTGCCAGCTCACCATCGGAAGGACTTTGGAACACTGAAGCTTTCTTT. The V call is TRBV18, the J call TRBJ1-1; D is undetermined. CDR1 and CDR2 (germline): KGHSH, LQKENI. This CDR3 is 16 amino acids long. V was cut by 2 bases and J by 1 base, with 14 bases left in between.

This chain uses TRBV2 with TRBJ2-7; 10 bases map to TRBD2. V gave up 6 bases and J gave up 2 bases; unmatched junction bases: 4. Germline V gives CDR1 SNHLY, CDR2 FYNNEI. This CDR3 has 14 amino acids. In nucleotides, the CDR3 is TGTGCCAGCAGACTAGCGGGAATTACCTACGAGCAGTACTTC. Encoded protein: CASRLAGITYEQYF.

The rearrangement uses TRBV18 and TRBJ1-6; D ambiguous. The ends were cut back, 4 bases at V and 1 base at J, with 8 bases in the middle. Looked up from germline, CDR1 is KGHSH and CDR2 is LQKENI. The CDR3 contains 15 residues. The CDR3 loop reads CASSQGVSYNSPLHF. The CDR3 nucleotides read TGTGCCAGCTCACAGGGAGTATCCTATAATTCACCCCTCCACTTT.

This chain uses TRBV28 with TRBJ2-4, with D possibly matching TRBD2 (5 bases). Germline V gene sequence: CDR1 MDHEN, CDR2 SYDVKM. V was pared by 8 bases and J by 7 bases, with 15 bases between. The CDR3 totals 13 residues. CDR3 protein: CASRTPAGNIQYF. CDR3 nucleotide sequence: TGTGCCAGCCGGACTCCCGCTGGGAACATTCAGTACTTC.

This chain connects TRBV5-1 to TRBJ2-7; D is perhaps TRBD1 (6 bases). Germline V lookup: CDR1 SGHRS, CDR2 YFSETQ. The CDR3 runs 15 residues. With 4 bases removed from V and 4 bases from J, the gap between germline ends came to 18 bases. This chain's CDR3 is CASSTGTKGVYEQYF. The CDR3 DNA reads as TGCGCCAGCAGCACCGGGACAAAGGGCGTTTACGAGCAGTACTTC. The variable domain in full, completed from reference TRBV5-1 and TRBJ2-7, reads KAGVTQTPRYLIKTRGQQVTLSCSPISGHRSVSWYQQTPGQGLQFLFEYFSETQRNKGNFPGRFSGRQFSNSRSEMNVSTLELGDSALYLCASSTGTKGVYEQYFGPGTRLTVT.

V usage is TRBV11-2 and J usage is TRBJ2-2; 10 bases line up with TRBD2. The CDR3 totals 18 residues. From germline, CDR1 is SGHAT and CDR2 FQNNGV. Trimming took 1 base from V and 4 from J; bases not matched to a gene: 9. The CDR3 nucleotides read TGTGCCAGCAGCTTAGGGCCTAGCGGGAGTAGGGGCACCGGGGAGCTGTTTTTT. It specifies CASSLGPSGSRGTGELFF.

This chain uses TRBV28 with TRBJ2-7, with TRBD1 identical over 7 bases. Germline trimming cut 8 bases from V and 4 bases from J; bases unmatched to any gene: 14. The length of the CDR3 is 15 residues. Germline CDR1 is MDHEN and CDR2 is SYDVKM. CDR3 protein: CASGTGAEGPYEQYF. CDR3 bases: TGTGCCAGCGGAACAGGGGCCGAAGGACCTTACGAGCAGTACTTC.

This chain joins TRBV29-1 and TRBJ2-7, with D maybe TRBD2 (6 bases). Trimming took off 6 bases at V and 3 bases at J, with 18 bases between the two ends. CDR1 and CDR2 (germline): SQVTM, ANQGSEA. The CDR3 is 14 residues long. The CDR3 spells CSVRGAGSGYEQYF. In nucleotides, the CDR3 is TGCAGCGTCCGAGGGGCAGGTAGCGGCTACGAGCAGTACTTC.